This is a list of T cell receptor beta chains from one sample in a study of blood T cell repertoires in COVID-19. Only in-frame clones appear in the TCRdb table, and some are missing; sequencing was by immunoSEQ multiplex PCR. This table has about 97,000 clones, 88% appearing once. The sequencing sample was made of peripheral blood. The receptors originated from a man aged 45-65 years with COVID-19, enrolled during active disease. The CDR3 runs from the conserved cysteine through the conserved F or W. The order of the fields is clone size, D gene, V gene, J gene, CDR3 DNA, CDR3 protein. The D gene is left open where the match is weak. Clone size is stated in some rows and not others, as once, few, many or a class when expanded.

clone_size: -
d_call: -
v_call: TRBV30
j_call: TRBJ2-7
cdr3_nt: TGTGCCTGGATGGCCGGGACACCCAGCTACGAGCAGTACTTC
cdr3_aa: CAWMAGTPSYEQYF

clone_size: -
d_call: -
v_call: TRBV19
j_call: TRBJ2-2
cdr3_nt: TGTGCCAGTACTCCCGGAGGGGTCGGCACCGGGGAGCTGTTTTTT
cdr3_aa: CASTPGGVGTGELFF

clone_size: -
d_call: TRBD1
v_call: TRBV24-1
j_call: TRBJ2-3
cdr3_nt: TGTGCCACCAGTGATCCGGGACAGGGGGCAACAGATACGCAGTATTTT
cdr3_aa: CATSDPGQGATDTQYF

clone_size: -
d_call: -
v_call: TRBV5-4
j_call: TRBJ1-1
cdr3_nt: TGTGCCAGCAGCTTGGCAGGGTGGACTGAAGCTTTCTTT
cdr3_aa: CASSLAGWTEAFF

clone_size: -
d_call: TRBD2
v_call: TRBV13
j_call: TRBJ2-5
cdr3_nt: TGTGCCAGCAGCCTCCTCGATAGCGGGGGGGCAGAGACCCAGTACTTC
cdr3_aa: CASSLLDSGGAETQYF

clone_size: -
d_call: -
v_call: TRBV7-9
j_call: TRBJ2-1
cdr3_nt: TGTGCCAGCAGCGAACGGGGCAGGGGACGCGATGAGCAGTTCTTC
cdr3_aa: CASSERGRGRDEQFF

clone_size: once
d_call: -
v_call: TRBV19
j_call: TRBJ1-2
cdr3_nt: TGTGCCAGTAGTATAGCGGCAGGGGTTGTTGTTGGCTACACCTTC
cdr3_aa: CASSIAAGVVVGYTF

clone_size: few
d_call: TRBD1
v_call: TRBV7-6
j_call: TRBJ2-2
cdr3_nt: TGTGCCAGCAGCCCGGGACAGGGAGTCACCGGGGAGCTGTTTTTT
cdr3_aa: CASSPGQGVTGELFF

clone_size: -
d_call: TRBD1
v_call: TRBV30
j_call: TRBJ1-5
cdr3_nt: TGTGCCTGGACTGGACAGGGGTACAATCAGCCCCAGCATTTT
cdr3_aa: CAWTGQGYNQPQHF

clone_size: -
d_call: -
v_call: TRBV7-9
j_call: TRBJ2-2
cdr3_nt: TGTGCCAGCAATAGAGACTATAACACCGGGGAGCTGTTTTTT
cdr3_aa: CASNRDYNTGELFF

clone_size: -
d_call: -
v_call: TRBV4-1
j_call: TRBJ1-1
cdr3_nt: TGCGCCAGCAGCCGTAACAGGGTGGCCACTGAAGCTTTCTTT
cdr3_aa: CASSRNRVATEAFF

clone_size: -
d_call: TRBD1
v_call: TRBV6-2/TRBV6-3
j_call: TRBJ2-7
cdr3_nt: TGTGCCAGCAGTTTAACCCCCGGACAGGCCGAGCAGTACTTC
cdr3_aa: CASSLTPGQAEQYF

clone_size: once
d_call: -
v_call: TRBV3-1/TRBV3-2
j_call: TRBJ2-2
cdr3_nt: TGTGCCAGCAGCCAAGATGAGGCGGGGGGGGAGCTGTTTTTT
cdr3_aa: CASSQDEAGGELFF

clone_size: -
d_call: TRBD2
v_call: TRBV7-3
j_call: TRBJ2-1
cdr3_nt: TGTGCCAGCAGCCCGGGACTAGCGGGGCCCAATGAGCAGTTCTTC
cdr3_aa: CASSPGLAGPNEQFF

clone_size: -
d_call: -
v_call: TRBV14
j_call: TRBJ2-4
cdr3_nt: TGTGCCAGCAGCCAAGGCGGCGCTAGTCAGTACTTC
cdr3_aa: CASSQGGASQYF

clone_size: -
d_call: -
v_call: TRBV5-1
j_call: TRBJ1-6
cdr3_nt: TGCGCCAGCAGCTTGGGGGCGGGGGGGAATAATTCACCCCTCCACTTT
cdr3_aa: CASSLGAGGNNSPLHF

clone_size: -
d_call: -
v_call: TRBV13
j_call: TRBJ1-4
cdr3_nt: TGTGCCAGCAGCTTAATAGATAATGAAAAACTGTTTTTT
cdr3_aa: CASSLIDNEKLFF

clone_size: -
d_call: -
v_call: TRBV7-3
j_call: TRBJ2-2
cdr3_nt: TGTGCCAGCAGCTTTATCAGGGGTCCCACGAACACCGGGGAGCTGTTTTTT
cdr3_aa: CASSFIRGPTNTGELFF

clone_size: -
d_call: TRBD1
v_call: TRBV28
j_call: TRBJ1-4
cdr3_nt: TGTGCCAGTAGGGGGCCCACACGGGAAAAACTGTTTTTT
cdr3_aa: CASRGPTREKLFF

clone_size: once
d_call: -
v_call: TRBV3-1/TRBV3-2
j_call: TRBJ2-7
cdr3_nt: TGTGCCAGCAGCCAAGGCAGGGCCTCCTACGAGCAGTACTTC
cdr3_aa: CASSQGRASYEQYF

clone_size: -
d_call: -
v_call: TRBV28
j_call: TRBJ2-7
cdr3_nt: TGTGCCAGCAGTTTATCGTGGGGGCCCCCCACCTACGAGCAGTACTTC
cdr3_aa: CASSLSWGPPTYEQYF

clone_size: -
d_call: TRBD1
v_call: TRBV20-1
j_call: TRBJ1-5
cdr3_nt: TGCAGTGCTAGTAGAGGAGGGGGCGGTCAGCCCCAGCATTTT
cdr3_aa: CSASRGGGGQPQHF

clone_size: -
d_call: -
v_call: TRBV7-8
j_call: TRBJ1-1
cdr3_nt: TGTGCCAGCAGCTTGGGGCAAGGGTTGAACACTGAAGCTTTCTTT
cdr3_aa: CASSLGQGLNTEAFF

clone_size: once
d_call: -
v_call: TRBV6-2/TRBV6-3
j_call: TRBJ1-5
cdr3_nt: TGTGCCAGCAGTTACGAGACTTATAGCAATCAGCCCCAGCATTTT
cdr3_aa: CASSYETYSNQPQHF

clone_size: -
d_call: -
v_call: TRBV7-6
j_call: TRBJ2-2
cdr3_nt: TGTGCCAGCAGCCCTAAAGGACAGAACACCGGGGAGCTGTTTTTT
cdr3_aa: CASSPKGQNTGELFF

clone_size: -
d_call: TRBD1
v_call: TRBV28
j_call: TRBJ1-6
cdr3_nt: TGTGCCAGCAGTTTAGGGCCAGGGGGCAGTAATTCACCCCTCCACTTT
cdr3_aa: CASSLGPGGSNSPLHF

clone_size: -
d_call: -
v_call: TRBV24-1
j_call: TRBJ2-1
cdr3_nt: TGTGCCACCAGTGACGCCGTGGCCAGCTCCTACAATGAGCAGTTCTTC
cdr3_aa: CATSDAVASSYNEQFF

clone_size: -
d_call: -
v_call: TRBV5-1
j_call: TRBJ2-1
cdr3_nt: TGCGCCAGCAGCTTGGATATCAGCTCCTACAATGAGCAGTTCTTC
cdr3_aa: CASSLDISSYNEQFF